A single sample is the source of the 22 T cell receptor beta chains below, sequenced in a study of cytomegalovirus exposure and HLA in healthy donors. PCR used 60 Vbeta primers and 13 Jbeta primers. The protocol was immunoSEQ multiplex PCR, while the TCRdb copy is restricted to in-frame clones and leaves out a portion. The repertoire holds 90,000 to 130,000 clones, with approximately 83% as singletons. The source material was PBMCs. All receptors come from a man between 35 and 55 years old in good health and CMV-seronegative.

This clone has only a few counts. This chain joins TRBV13 and TRBJ1-6, with D uncertain. Germline V gives CDR1 PRHDT, CDR2 FYEKMQ (reference sequence). The length of the CDR3 is 14 residues. Trimming removed 4 bases from V and 2 bases from J, with 6 bases in between. In DNA form, the CDR3 reads TGTGCCAGCAGCTATACTCCCTATAATTCACCCCTCCACTTT. Its translation: CASSYTPYNSPLHF.

This clone has just one count. The V and J genes are TRBV2 and TRBJ1-1, with D uncertain. The CDR3 length is 15 residues. Germline-derived CDR1 and CDR2 are SNHLY and FYNNEI. Trimming removed 6 bases at V and 0 bases at J, with 14 bases between. In nucleotides, the CDR3 is TGTGCCAGCAGAAACAGATCAAGTATGAACACTGAAGCTTTCTTT. Protein: CASRNRSSMNTEAFF.

The chain couples TRBV7-3 to TRBJ2-2, with 9 bases that match TRBD2. The V segment lost 4 bases and the J segment 8 bases; nucleotides outside the gene matches: 8. The CDR3 length is 15 residues. Per the germline V gene, CDR1 is SGHTA and CDR2 is FQGTGA. The CDR3 DNA reads TGTGCCAGCAGCTACCGCGGGGGGGCCTCAGGGGAGCTGTTTTTT. As protein: CASSYRGGASGELFF.

The chain is built from TRBV7-6 and TRBJ1-3; D might be TRBD1 (6 bases). Between the trimmed V and J ends, which lost 1 base and 0 bases, there was a span of 10 bases. Germline V CDR1 and CDR2: SGHVS, FNYEAQ. The CDR3 length is 16 residues. The CDR3 sequence is CASSLGTVLSGNTIYF. The CDR3, as DNA: TGTGCCAGCAGCTTAGGGACAGTACTCTCTGGAAACACCATATATTTT.

This rearrangement joins TRBV10-3 to TRBJ1-1; D is perhaps TRBD1 (5 bases). The CDR3 length is 12 residues. Deletions cut 8 bases from V and 5 bases from J, with 12 bases between. The germline V gene has CDR1 ENHRY and CDR2 SYGVKD. The CDR3 coding sequence is TGTGCCATCTCACCCGGGGGGACTGAAGCTTTCTTT. It translates to CAISPGGTEAFF.

The chain links TRBV6-5 to TRBJ1-6; 7 bases map to TRBD1. The CDR3 runs 13 residues. The V gene's germline CDR1 is MNHEY and CDR2 SVGAGI. Trimming removed 6 bases from V and 9 bases from J; junction bases left unmatched: 5. DNA for the CDR3: TGTGCCAGCAGGTCAGGGGGAAGTTCACCCCTCCACTTT. Amino acid sequence: CASRSGGSSPLHF.

Only one count was recorded for this clone. The genes are TRBV5-1 and TRBJ1-6; D remains unclear. Germline CDR1 SGHRS, CDR2 YFSETQ. V was clipped by 1 base and J by 4 bases, with 12 bases between them. The CDR3 is 16 residues long. CDR3 sequence: CASSLLGRFYNSPLHF. DNA for the CDR3: TGCGCCAGCAGCTTGTTGGGCCGCTTTTATAATTCACCCCTCCACTTT.

V usage is TRBV5-6 and J usage is TRBJ1-4; possibly TRBD1 for D (5 bases). Trimming pared 1 base from V and 4 bases from J, leaving 8 bases between. The CDR3 contains 14 residues. Looked up from germline, CDR1 is SGHDT and CDR2 is YYEEEE. CDR3 loop: CASSLRGVNEKLFF. DNA of the CDR3: TGTGCCAGCAGCTTGAGGGGCGTTAATGAAAAACTGTTTTTT. The full variable domain, in which reference TRBV5-6 and TRBJ1-4 provide the parts outside the CDR3, is DAGVTQSPTHLIKTRGQQVTLRCSPKSGHDTVSWYQQALGQGPQFIFQYYEEEERQRGNFPDRFSGHQFPNYSSELNVNALLLGDSALYLCASSLRGVNEKLFFGSGTQLSVL.

This sequence joins TRBV6-5 and TRBJ2-3; 10 bases map to TRBD1. With 3 bases clipped from V and 4 bases from J, the junction kept 7 bases outside the gene matches. The CDR3 extends over 16 amino acids. CDR1 MNHEY and CDR2 SVGAGI come from the germline V gene. The CDR3 region is CASSYYGTGVADTQYF. Here the CDR3 DNA reads TGTGCCAGCAGTTATTACGGGACAGGGGTGGCAGATACGCAGTATTTT.

This clone was observed a few times. This sequence joins TRBV2 and TRBJ1-1, with D possibly being TRBD1 (6 bases). The germline CDR1 and CDR2 sequences are SNHLY and FYNNEI. The CDR3 runs 13 residues. The germline V and J ends were trimmed by 4 bases and 3 bases, with 9 bases remaining between them. CDR3 nucleotide sequence: TGTGCCAGCAGTGGACAGGCGTACACTGAAGCTTTCTTT. Amino acid sequence: CASSGQAYTEAFF.

The chain recombines TRBV28 with TRBJ1-1; 10 bases are a match to TRBD1. The junction had 0 bases not matched to a gene; V was cut back by 4 bases and J by 4 bases. Germline CDR1 reads MDHEN; CDR2 reads SYDVKM. The CDR3 covers 13 residues. In nucleotides, the CDR3 is TGTGCCAGCAGTTGGACAGGGGGCACTGAAGCTTTCTTT. It is translated as CASSWTGGTEAFF.

This clone has just a few counts. The gene calls are TRBV4-2 and TRBJ2-7, with 12 positions matching TRBD2. Germline V gene lookup returns CDR1 LGHNA and CDR2 YNFKEQ. The CDR3 loop spans 15 amino acids. Trimming at V came to 0 bases and at J to 6 bases, leaving 3 bases not matched to a gene. This CDR3 reads CASSQDQLAGGEQYF. Written as DNA, the CDR3 is TGTGCCAGCAGCCAAGATCAACTAGCGGGGGGCGAGCAGTACTTC.

The V and J genes are TRBV19 and TRBJ1-3; D not certain. Trimming left V 3 bases short and J 0 bases short, with 9 bases between. Looked up from germline, CDR1 is LNHDA and CDR2 is SQIVND (reference sequence). The CDR3 consists of 15 residues. The CDR3 DNA follows: TGTGCCAGTAGTATGGAGATACGCTCTGGAAACACCATATATTTT. Its protein is CASSMEIRSGNTIYF.

This clone occurred a few times. The genes are TRBV5-4 and TRBJ1-2, with TRBD1 matching over 9 bases. The J segment lost 7 bases and the V segment lost 3 bases, leaving 10 bases of the junction unmatched. Germline loops: CDR1 SGHNT, CDR2 YYREEE (reference sequence). CDR3 length: 15 amino acids. The CDR3 region is CASSWGGQGGFGYTF. The DNA for the CDR3 is TGTGCCAGCAGCTGGGGGGGACAGGGAGGTTTTGGCTACACCTTC.

This chain uses TRBV25-1 with TRBJ2-1, with TRBD2 identical over 10 bases. CDR1 is MGHDK, CDR2 SYGVNS, per germline. J lost 4 bases, V lost 2 bases, and 8 bases had no gene match. CDR3 size: 17 residues. CDR3 sequence reads: CASSEGWRAGGYNEQFF. DNA for the CDR3: TGTGCCAGCAGTGAAGGATGGAGAGCGGGGGGGTACAATGAGCAGTTCTTC.

The CDR3 DNA reads TGTGCCAGCAGGACACAATCCAGGGGGGAGCAGTATTTT. Amino acid sequence: CASRTQSRGEQYF. This chain links TRBV6-5 with TRBJ2-3, with a possible D match to TRBD1 (7 bases). The V gene's germline CDR1 is MNHEY and CDR2 SVGAGI. Between the trimmed V and J ends, which lost 6 bases and 11 bases, there was a span of 18 bases. This CDR3 contains 13 residues.

The J gene is TRBJ1-1, the V gene TRBV19; D remains ambiguous. V was cut by 6 bases and J by 5 bases, with 13 bases left in between. CDR1 and CDR2 from the germline V gene are LNHDA and SQIVND (reference sequence). This CDR3 contains 13 residues. DNA of the CDR3: TGTGCCAGTAGCCGGATCTTGGAGACTGAAGCTTTCTTT. As protein: CASSRILETEAFF.

This rearrangement joins TRBV7-9 to TRBJ1-2; no clear D gene. The V end lost 0 bases, the J end lost 0 bases, and 11 bases lay between the germline ends. The CDR3 extends over 16 amino acids. The germline CDR1 and CDR2 sequences are SEHNR and FQNEAQ (reference sequence). Here the CDR3 DNA reads TGTGCCAGCAGCTTAGCCTCAGAGGAAGCTAACTATGGCTACACCTTC. Its protein is CASSLASEEANYGYTF.

The chain combines TRBV28 with TRBJ1-2; 11 positions agree with TRBD1. V shed 2 bases, J shed 8 bases, and the junction held 7 bases outside the gene matches. Germline V gene lookup returns CDR1 MDHEN and CDR2 SYDVKM. CDR3 length equals 15 residues. The CDR3 nucleotides read TGTGCCAGCAGTTTAATGGGACAGGGGGAGAAGGGCTACACCTTC. Translating it yields CASSLMGQGEKGYTF.

The chain combines TRBV28 with TRBJ1-1; D unresolved. Germline V CDR1 and CDR2: MDHEN, SYDVKM. The germline V and J ends were trimmed by 4 bases and 4 bases, with 7 bases remaining between them. This CDR3 region has 12 residues. The CDR3 sequence is CASSSAGTEAFF. The CDR3 DNA follows: TGTGCCAGCAGTTCGGCAGGCACTGAAGCTTTCTTT.

The V gene is TRBV18, the J gene TRBJ1-1, with 7 bases lining up with TRBD1. Germline CDR1 and CDR2: KGHSH and LQKENI. The CDR3 loop spans 15 amino acids. V shed 3 bases and J 1 base; nucleotides not matched to a gene: 5. The CDR3 nucleotides are TGTGCCAGCTCACCTGGACAGGTAGGGAACACTGAAGCTTTCTTT. Residues: CASSPGQVGNTEAFF.

The chain combines TRBV6-5 with TRBJ1-5, with TRBD1 matching over 8 bases. This CDR3 spans 15 amino acids. CDR1 and CDR2 from the germline V gene are MNHEY and SVGAGI. With V trimmed by 5 bases and J by 2 bases, 5 bases remained unmatched. The CDR3 spells CASSKGQGGNQPQHF. The CDR3 bases are TGTGCCAGCAGTAAAGGACAGGGAGGCAATCAGCCCCAGCATTTT.